The text below deals with one T cell receptor (beta chain). These data originate in a study of blood T cell repertoires in COVID-19. Background on the study: The cDNA or gDNA used as material had been derived from T cells, B-cell-depleted T cells, or PBMCs.

Some clones are missing from TCRdb's copy, which holds only in-frame ones; the method was immunoSEQ multiplex PCR. The sample holds some 78,000 clones, 90% seen once. The specimen was peripheral blood. The origin of this receptor is a woman at least 80 years old with active or convalescent COVID-19.

The CDR3 reads CASSIGTGGQETQYF. The CDR3 DNA follows: TGTGCCAGTAGTATAGGGACAGGGGGCCAAGAGACCCAGTACTTC. The rearrangement joins TRBV19 to TRBJ2-5; 10 bases fit TRBD1. This CDR3 is built from 15 residues. The germline V gene encodes CDR1 LNHDA and CDR2 SQIVND (reference sequence). The J segment lost 1 base and the V segment lost 1 base, leaving 0 bases of the junction unmatched.